Presented here are 11 T cell receptor beta chains from one specimen sequenced in a study of cytomegalovirus exposure and HLA in healthy donors. PCR involved 60 Vbeta and 13 Jbeta primers. Libraries were prepared by immunoSEQ multiplex PCR; TCRdb keeps only in-frame clonotypes and omits some of them. The data hold more than 200,000 clones, with more than 75% observed a single time. The sequenced material came from PBMCs. Every receptor here comes from a human donor in good health.

The count of this clone is one. The chain has TRBV28 and TRBJ1-2; TRBD1 is a possible D gene (6 bases). With 4 bases removed from V and 3 bases from J, the gap between germline ends came to 12 bases. Germline loops: CDR1 MDHEN, CDR2 SYDVKM. The CDR3 has 14 amino acids. CDR3 DNA sequence: TGTGCCAGCAGTTGGGGGCAGGGCGACTATGGCTACACCTTC. Residues: CASSWGQGDYGYTF.

The J gene is TRBJ2-6, the V gene TRBV28; D call uncertain. Germline loops: CDR1 MDHEN, CDR2 SYDVKM. This CDR3 has 15 residues. V lost 2 bases and J 0 bases, leaving 5 bases between the germline ends. The CDR3 is CASSLRVSGANVLTF. Here the CDR3 DNA reads TGTGCCAGCAGTTTACGAGTCTCTGGGGCCAACGTCCTGACTTTC. Filled out from reference TRBV28 and TRBJ2-6, the complete variable domain reads DVKVTQSSRYLVKRTGEKVFLECVQDMDHENMFWYRQDPGLGLRLIYFSYDVKMKEKGDIPEGYSVSREKKERFSLILESASTNQTSMYLCASSLRVSGANVLTFGAGSRLTVL.

This clone has a handful of counts. This chain joins TRBV7-3 and TRBJ1-1; 8 bases are shared with TRBD1. The germline V gene encodes CDR1 SGHTA and CDR2 FQGTGA. The CDR3 has 14 amino acids. V shed 2 bases, J shed 5 bases, and the junction held 4 bases outside the gene matches. CDR3 region: CASSLGQGKTEAFF. DNA of the CDR3: TGTGCCAGCAGCTTAGGACAGGGAAAGACTGAAGCTTTCTTT.

The chain links TRBV30 to TRBJ2-7; 8 bases fit TRBD2. Trimming at V came to 2 bases and at J to 7 bases, leaving 4 bases not matched to a gene. In germline, CDR1 is GTSNPN, CDR2 SVGIG (reference sequence). This CDR3 has 12 residues. CDR3 coding DNA: TGTGCCTGGAGTAGACTAGCGTGGGAGCAGTACTTC. Translating it yields CAWSRLAWEQYF.

The chain combines TRBV19 with TRBJ1-5, with D possibly being TRBD1 (5 bases). V dropped 3 bases and J dropped 0 bases, with 15 bases sitting between them. The CDR3 spans 17 residues. The germline V gene encodes CDR1 LNHDA and CDR2 SQIVND (reference sequence). The CDR3 coding sequence is TGTGCCAGTAGTATCTCCCAGGGAGGTGGTAGCAATCAGCCCCAGCATTTT. Protein sequence: CASSISQGGGSNQPQHF.

The V gene is TRBV7-2, the J gene TRBJ2-3; TRBD1 agrees at 10 bases. This CDR3 comprises 13 residues. Germline loops: CDR1 SGHTA, CDR2 FQGNSA. V shed 5 bases and J 9 bases; nucleotides not matched to a gene: 5. In DNA form, the CDR3 reads TGTGCCAGCAGCCTCGACAGGGGGCGAACGCAGTATTTT. Translation gives CASSLDRGRTQYF.

This sequence joins TRBV5-5 and TRBJ1-4, with D tentatively TRBD1 (5 bases). V shed 0 bases and J shed 8 bases, with 11 bases lying between them. This CDR3 comprises 14 residues. Germline V gene data show CDR1 as SGHKS and CDR2 as YYEKEE (reference sequence). The CDR3 DNA reads as TGTGCCAGCAGCTTGGCGGGGGGAAGGGAAAAACTGTTTTTT. As protein: CASSLAGGREKLFF.

This sequence joins TRBV9 and TRBJ2-2, with a possible D match to TRBD2 (5 bases). This CDR3 contains 17 residues. V was cut by 4 bases and J by 7 bases, with 23 bases left in between. Germline lookup yields CDR1 SGDLS and CDR2 YYNGEE. The CDR3 DNA sequence: TGTGCCAGCAGCTCGCGCAGGAGTTGGGAGCATCTCGGGGAGCTGTTTTTT. It is translated as CASSSRRSWEHLGELFF.

The rearrangement links TRBV15 to TRBJ1-5; TRBD1 is a possible D gene (5 bases). The CDR3 is made up of 16 amino acids. Trimming pared 0 bases from V and 5 bases from J, leaving 14 bases between. Germline V gives CDR1 LNHNV, CDR2 YYDKDF (reference sequence). This chain's CDR3 is CATSRDLQGLDQPQHF. The CDR3 DNA reads as TGTGCCACCAGCAGAGATCTTCAGGGCCTTGATCAGCCCCAGCATTTT.

The chain combines TRBV27 with TRBJ2-1; D perhaps matches TRBD2 (6 bases). Trimming left V 3 bases short and J 5 bases short, with 8 bases between. The germline CDR1 and CDR2 sequences are MNHEY and SMNVEV (reference sequence). The CDR3 consists of 13 residues. This chain's CDR3 is CASSFSGDNEQFF. CDR3 nucleotides: TGTGCCAGCAGTTTTTCGGGAGACAATGAGCAGTTCTTC.

The rearrangement joins TRBV7-9 to TRBJ2-1; no definite D call. From germline, CDR1 is SEHNR and CDR2 FQNEAQ (reference sequence). There are 14 residues in the CDR3. Trimming stripped 0 bases from V and 2 bases from J, with 5 bases between. The CDR3 nucleotides read TGTGCCAGCAGCTTAGCCCTAGCCTACAATGAGCAGTTCTTC. Its translation: CASSLALAYNEQFF.